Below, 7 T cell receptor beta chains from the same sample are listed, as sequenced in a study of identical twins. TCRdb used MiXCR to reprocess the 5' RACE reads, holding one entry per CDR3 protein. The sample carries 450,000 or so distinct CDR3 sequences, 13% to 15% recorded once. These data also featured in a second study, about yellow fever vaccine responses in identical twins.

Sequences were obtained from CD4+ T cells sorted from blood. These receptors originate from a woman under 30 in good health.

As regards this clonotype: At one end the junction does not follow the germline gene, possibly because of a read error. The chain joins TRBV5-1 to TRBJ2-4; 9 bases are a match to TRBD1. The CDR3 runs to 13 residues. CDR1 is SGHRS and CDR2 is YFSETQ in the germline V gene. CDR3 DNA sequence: TGCGCCAGCAGCTTCTCACCGGGACAGGGTATCCTTTTC. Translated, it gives CASSFSPGQGILF.

As DNA, the CDR3 is TGCAGCGTTGACGCAGCCACAGATACGCAGTATTTT. Translating gives CSVDAATDTQYF. This rearrangement joins TRBV29-1 to TRBJ2-3; D is unresolved. Per germline, CDR1 SQVTM and CDR2 ANQGSEA. V lost 3 bases and J lost 2, with 6 bases in between. The CDR3 runs 12 residues.

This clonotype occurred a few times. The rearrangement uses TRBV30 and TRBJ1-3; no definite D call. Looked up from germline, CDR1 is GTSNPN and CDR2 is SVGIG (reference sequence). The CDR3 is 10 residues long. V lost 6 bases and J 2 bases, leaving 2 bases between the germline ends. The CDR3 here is CACTGNTIYF. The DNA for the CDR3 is TGTGCCTGCACTGGAAACACCATATATTTT. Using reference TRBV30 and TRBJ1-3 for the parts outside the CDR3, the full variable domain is SQTIHQWPATLVQPVGSPLSLECTVEGTSNPNLYWYRQAAGRGLQLLFYSVGIGQISSEVPQNLSASRPQDRQFILSSKKLLLSDSGFYLCACTGNTIYFGEGSWLTVV.

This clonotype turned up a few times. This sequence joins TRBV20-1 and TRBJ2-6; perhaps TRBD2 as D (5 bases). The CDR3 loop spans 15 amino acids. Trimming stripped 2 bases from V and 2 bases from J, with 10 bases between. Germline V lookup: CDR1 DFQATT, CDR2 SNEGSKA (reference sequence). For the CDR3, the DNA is TGCAGTGCTAGAAGTGGAGGCCCTGGGGCCAACGTCCTGACTTTC. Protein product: CSARSGGPGANVLTF.

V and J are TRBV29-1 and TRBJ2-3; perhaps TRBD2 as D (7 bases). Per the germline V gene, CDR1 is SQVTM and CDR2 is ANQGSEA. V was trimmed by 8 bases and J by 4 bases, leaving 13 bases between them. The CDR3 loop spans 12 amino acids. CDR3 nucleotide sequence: TGCAGCATCCGGGGGGCGGCAGATACGCAGTATTTT. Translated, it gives CSIRGAADTQYF.

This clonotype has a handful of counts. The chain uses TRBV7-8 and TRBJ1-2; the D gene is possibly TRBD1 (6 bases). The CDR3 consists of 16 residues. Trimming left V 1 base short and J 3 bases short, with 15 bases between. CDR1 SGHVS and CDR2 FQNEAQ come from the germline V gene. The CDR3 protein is CASSLVDWTEDYGYTF. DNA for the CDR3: TGTGCCAGCAGCTTAGTCGACTGGACAGAAGACTATGGCTACACCTTC.

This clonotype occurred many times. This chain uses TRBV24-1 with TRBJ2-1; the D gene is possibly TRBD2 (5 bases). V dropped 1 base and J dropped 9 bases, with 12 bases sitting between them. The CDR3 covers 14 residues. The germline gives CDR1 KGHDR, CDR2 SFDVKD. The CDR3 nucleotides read TGTGCCACCAGTGATTTTTGGGGAAGCGGTGAGCAGTTCTTC. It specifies CATSDFWGSGEQFF.